Below, 27 T cell receptor beta chains from the same sample are listed, as sequenced in a study of a mutant IDH1 vaccine in newly diagnosed glioma. Repertoires were generated with immunoSEQ multiplex PCR, while TCRdb's copy carries only in-frame clones and drops some. The repertoire holds 35,000 to 50,000 clones, with approximately 80% as singletons. Stated time point: week 35, safety follow-up. Each dose of the vaccine consisted of 300 ug of mutant IDH1 20-mer peptide, with topical imiquimod. These TCRs are of unknown antigen specificity. Source: PBMCs, taken from a glioma patient whose treatment included an IDH1 peptide vaccine. The receptors were sampled from a woman aged 45 to 65 with glioma.

The rearrangement joins TRBV7-9 to TRBJ1-4, with D unclear. V dropped 1 base and J dropped 0 bases, with 6 bases sitting between them. The germline CDR1 and CDR2 sequences are SEHNR and FQNEAQ (reference sequence). The CDR3 is 15 amino acids. The CDR3 DNA reads TGTGCCAGCAGCTTAGACACTGCAACTAATGAAAAACTGTTTTTT. Protein: CASSLDTATNEKLFF.

This CDR3 reads CASSETGGSTPLHF. CDR3 DNA sequence: TGTGCCAGCAGTGAGACAGGGGGTAGTACACCCCTCCACTTT. This chain uses TRBV6-1 with TRBJ1-6; 9 bases agree with TRBD1. The ends lost 3 bases at V and 11 bases at J; junction bases unmatched: 5. Germline CDR1 is MNHNS and CDR2 is SASEGT. The CDR3 contains 14 residues.

This sequence joins TRBV7-8 and TRBJ2-7; no clear D gene. The V gene's germline CDR1 is SGHVS and CDR2 FQNEAQ. The CDR3 runs to 13 residues. V was pared by 0 bases and J by 3 bases, with 6 bases between. The CDR3 protein is CASSLADGYEQYF. Here the CDR3 DNA reads TGTGCCAGCAGCTTAGCGGACGGCTACGAGCAGTACTTC. The full variable domain, in which reference TRBV7-8 and TRBJ2-7 provide the parts outside the CDR3, is GAGVSQSPRYKVAKRGQDVALRCDPISGHVSLFWYQQALGQGPEFLTYFQNEAQLDKSGLPSDRFFAERPEGSVSTLKIQRTQQEDSAVYLCASSLADGYEQYFGPGTRLTVT.

The chain links TRBV5-1 to TRBJ1-2; TRBD1 matches 12 bases. The CDR3 spans 15 residues. Per germline, CDR1 SGHRS and CDR2 YFSETQ. Trimming took 4 bases from V and 10 from J; bases not matched to a gene: 11. The CDR3, as DNA: TGCGCCAGCAGCAGAAGCCCGGGACAGGGGGCGGACTACACCTTC. It translates to CASSRSPGQGADYTF.

V usage is TRBV10-3 and J usage is TRBJ2-3, with D tentatively TRBD2 (6 bases). With 2 bases removed from V and 1 base from J, the gap between germline ends came to 7 bases. Germline CDR1 is ENHRY and CDR2 is SYGVKD. The CDR3 is 14 residues long. Written as DNA, the CDR3 is TGTGCCATCAGTGAGCCTAGCGGCACAGATACGCAGTATTTT. Protein: CAISEPSGTDTQYF.

This chain links TRBV4-1 with TRBJ1-1; a possible D gene is TRBD1 (5 bases). This CDR3 contains 13 residues. Trimming stripped 5 bases from V and 4 bases from J, with 11 bases between. CDR1 is MGHRA, CDR2 YSYEKL, per germline. The CDR3 DNA reads TGCGCCAGCAGCGTTCCGGGGGGCACTGAAGCTTTCTTT. Its protein is CASSVPGGTEAFF.

In this sample, this clone turned up once. The chain carries TRBV28 and TRBJ1-5; D unresolved. Trimming took off 7 bases at V and 1 base at J, with 11 bases between the two ends. Germline CDR1 is MDHEN and CDR2 is SYDVKM. There are 14 residues in the CDR3. CDR3 region: CASKEGSSNQPQHF. In DNA form, the CDR3 reads TGTGCCAGCAAAGAGGGCTCGAGCAATCAGCCCCAGCATTTT.

This clone is a singleton in its sample. V and J are TRBV10-2 and TRBJ1-1; D not certain. This CDR3 contains 13 residues. Between the trimmed V and J ends, which lost 6 bases and 1 base, there was a span of 9 bases. Germline V gene sequence: CDR1 WSHSY, CDR2 SAAADI. CDR3 bases: TGCGCCAGCAGCCTCCCTCAGAACACTGAAGCTTTCTTT. This encodes CASSLPQNTEAFF.

This chain uses TRBV7-8 with TRBJ2-7; 7 bases are a match to TRBD1. Germline-derived CDR1 and CDR2 are SGHVS and FQNEAQ. This CDR3 has 14 residues. The V gene end was trimmed by 4 bases and the J gene end by 6 bases; junction bases not matched to a gene: 9. CDR3 amino acids: CASSSTGEGAEQYF. Written as DNA, the CDR3 is TGTGCCAGCAGCTCTACAGGGGAAGGGGCCGAGCAGTACTTC.

The V and J genes are TRBV4-1 and TRBJ1-1; 7 bases line up with TRBD1. V was pared by 1 base and J by 5 bases, with 7 bases of the junction left unmatched. The germline V gene encodes CDR1 MGHRA and CDR2 YSYEKL. The CDR3 covers 15 residues. The CDR3 spells CASSQVIQGWTEAFF. The CDR3 nucleotides read TGCGCCAGCAGCCAAGTTATACAGGGGTGGACTGAAGCTTTCTTT.

The V gene is TRBV7-9, the J gene TRBJ1-2; no firm D call. Between the trimmed V and J ends, which lost 5 bases and 0 bases, there was a span of 13 bases. CDR3 length equals 15 residues. The germline gives CDR1 SEHNR, CDR2 FQNEAQ (reference sequence). The CDR3 DNA follows: TGTGCCAGCAGCCGCCCGGTCCAGTCTAACTATGGCTACACCTTC. Translation: CASSRPVQSNYGYTF.

The chain employs TRBV7-8 and TRBJ2-5; TRBD2 is a possible D gene (5 bases). Trimming took 5 bases from V and 5 from J, leaving 12 bases between them. This CDR3 is 13 amino acids long. The germline CDR1 and CDR2 sequences are SGHVS and FQNEAQ. CDR3 DNA sequence: TGTGCCAGCAGCCCATCGACGGGGGAGACCCAGTACTTC. Its protein is CASSPSTGETQYF.

Written as DNA, the CDR3 is TGTGCCAGCAGTGAAACACCCCCTTTGTACGGCTACACCTTC. Encoded protein: CASSETPPLYGYTF. V usage is TRBV6-1 and J usage is TRBJ1-2; D not resolved. The CDR3 has 14 residues. V lost 2 bases, J lost 8 bases, and 15 bases lay in between. CDR1 MNHNS and CDR2 SASEGT come from the germline V gene.

J is TRBJ2-3 and V is TRBV29-1, with a tentative D call TRBD2 (6 bases). CDR3 size: 15 residues. Germline CDR1 is SQVTM and CDR2 is ANQGSEA. The ends were cut back, 0 bases at V and 1 base at J, with 11 bases in the middle. The CDR3 here is CSVEDRGGGTDTQYF. The CDR3 DNA is TGCAGCGTTGAAGATCGGGGCGGGGGCACAGATACGCAGTATTTT.

This clone was observed a few times. Different DNA sequences within this sample yield the same CDR3. The J gene is TRBJ1-5, the V gene TRBV7-9, with D uncertain. The length of the CDR3 is 12 residues. The V end was cut by 1 base, the J end by 5 bases, with 3 bases between. CDR1 and CDR2 from the germline V gene are SEHNR and FQNEAQ (reference sequence). The chain's CDR3 is CASSLDDQPQHF. The DNA for the CDR3 is TGTGCCAGCAGCTTAGATGATCAGCCCCAGCATTTT.

The chain has TRBV9 and TRBJ1-6; D uncertain. Looked up from germline, CDR1 is SGDLS and CDR2 is YYNGEE. This CDR3 spans 14 amino acids. Trimming left V 0 bases short and J 1 base short, with 2 bases between. In DNA form, the CDR3 reads TGTGCCAGCAGCGTAGGTTCCTATAATTCACCCCTCCACTTT. The encoded protein is CASSVGSYNSPLHF.

The chain uses TRBV5-1 and TRBJ1-4, with a weak D call TRBD1 (6 bases). The germline gives CDR1 SGHRS, CDR2 YFSETQ. Between the trimmed V and J ends, which lost 4 bases and 0 bases, there was a span of 13 bases. The CDR3 loop spans 16 amino acids. CDR3 protein: CASSPGTLATNEKLFF. CDR3 nucleotides: TGCGCCAGCAGCCCGGGGACACTAGCAACTAATGAAAAACTGTTTTTT. The full variable domain, completed using reference TRBV5-1 and TRBJ1-4, is KAGVTQTPRYLIKTRGQQVTLSCSPISGHRSVSWYQQTPGQGLQFLFEYFSETQRNKGNFPGRFSGRQFSNSRSEMNVSTLELGDSALYLCASSPGTLATNEKLFFGSGTQLSVL.

V usage is TRBV29-1 and J usage is TRBJ1-4; no firm D call. This CDR3 has 12 amino acids. Germline assignment: CDR1 SQVTM and CDR2 ANQGSEA. Trimming cost V 4 bases and J 4 bases, with 7 bases left between them. CDR3 nucleotides: TGCAGCGTTGGCCCTAATAATGAAAAACTGTTTTTT. Translated, it gives CSVGPNNEKLFF.

The chain uses TRBV6-1 and TRBJ1-4, with 8 bases identical to TRBD1. There are 13 residues in the CDR3. In germline, CDR1 is MNHNS, CDR2 SASEGT. V lost 6 bases, J lost 8 bases, and 5 bases stayed unmatched. The CDR3 loop is CASSPGQVEKLFF. The CDR3 DNA reads TGTGCCAGCAGCCCGGGACAGGTCGAAAAACTGTTTTTT.

The chain has TRBV2 and TRBJ1-6; 10 nucleotides agree with TRBD1. Germline loops: CDR1 SNHLY, CDR2 FYNNEI. This CDR3 has 17 amino acids. Unmatched junction bases numbered 4, after V lost 0 bases and J lost 5 bases. Here the CDR3 DNA reads TGTGCCAGCAGTGAAGCTGGGACAGGGGCAAATAATTCACCCCTCCACTTT. This codes for CASSEAGTGANNSPLHF. Looking up the rest from reference TRBV2 and TRBJ1-6 gives the full variable domain: EPEVTQTPSHQVTQMGQEVILRCVPISNHLYFYWYRQILGQKVEFLVSFYNNEISEKSEIFDDQFSVERPDGSNFTLKIRSTKLEDSAMYFCASSEAGTGANNSPLHFGNGTRLTVT.

The CDR3 is CASSEMRAKAKNIQYF. The CDR3, as DNA: TGTGCCAGCAGTGAAATGAGGGCTAAGGCCAAAAACATTCAGTACTTC. The chain joins TRBV6-1 to TRBJ2-4, with D possibly TRBD2 on 5 matching bases. The V gene lost 2 bases and the J gene lost 1 base, with 12 bases spanning the gap. The germline V gene encodes CDR1 MNHNS and CDR2 SASEGT. The CDR3 consists of 16 residues.

The chain carries TRBV7-6 and TRBJ2-1; D is unresolved. The CDR3 is made up of 13 amino acids. With 4 bases removed from V and 4 bases from J, the gap between germline ends came to 8 bases. CDR1 and CDR2 (germline): SGHVS, FNYEAQ. The CDR3 loop reads CASSSDQYNEQFF. The CDR3 nucleotides are TGTGCCAGCAGCTCGGACCAGTACAATGAGCAGTTCTTC. The whole variable domain, filled in from reference TRBV7-6 and TRBJ2-1, reads GAGVSQSPRYKVTKRGQDVALRCDPISGHVSLYWYRQALGQGPEFLTYFNYEAQQDKSGLPNDRFSAERPEGSISTLTIQRTEQRDSAMYRCASSSDQYNEQFFGPGTRLTVL.

The rearrangement uses TRBV6-4 and TRBJ2-2; D might be TRBD1 (6 bases). Germline V gives CDR1 MRHNA, CDR2 SNTAGT. The CDR3 spans 15 residues. V dropped 6 bases and J dropped 0 bases, with 11 bases sitting between them. The CDR3 spells CASSVTGSNTGELFF. In DNA, the CDR3 is TGTGCCAGCAGCGTTACAGGGTCGAACACCGGGGAGCTGTTTTTT.

This clone was detected only once. The genes are TRBV7-7 and TRBJ2-2; D ambiguous. Trimming removed 5 bases at V and 5 bases at J, with 15 bases between. Germline V gives CDR1 SSHAT, CDR2 FNYEAQ (reference sequence). This CDR3 has 15 amino acids. CDR3 sequence reads: CASSPVMFGTGELFF. Here the CDR3 DNA reads TGTGCCAGCAGCCCCGTGATGTTTGGGACCGGGGAGCTGTTTTTT.

This chain links TRBV5-4 with TRBJ1-1; D is uncertain. Germline CDR1 reads SGHNT; CDR2 reads YYREEE (reference sequence). This CDR3 comprises 14 residues. V was trimmed by 1 base and J by 7 bases, leaving 14 bases between them. The CDR3 region is CASSLLDENYEAFF. The CDR3 bases are TGTGCCAGCAGCTTGTTAGATGAAAACTATGAAGCTTTCTTT.

V usage is TRBV29-1 and J usage is TRBJ1-1; D is unclear. Germline V gene sequence: CDR1 SQVTM, CDR2 ANQGSEA. Trimming stripped 4 bases from V and 1 base from J, with 10 bases between. This CDR3 comprises 13 residues. The CDR3 loop reads CSVGVSQNTEAFF. CDR3 in DNA: TGCAGCGTTGGAGTCAGTCAGAACACTGAAGCTTTCTTT.

The J gene is TRBJ2-3, the V gene TRBV27; possibly TRBD1 or TRBD2 for D (5 bases each). There are 15 residues in the CDR3. Trimming stripped 4 bases from V and 1 base from J, with 12 bases between. CDR1 is MNHEY and CDR2 is SMNVEV in the germline V gene (reference sequence). CDR3 DNA: TGTGCCAGCAGTTCATGGGGGAGTGGCACAGATACGCAGTATTTT. It encodes CASSSWGSGTDTQYF.